This T cell receptor (beta chain) was identified during a study of vaccination effects on CD4 cells after COVID-19 (dated by TCRdb to 2021 to 2024). Some background on the complete study: Participants received two doses of either the BNT162b2 or the mRNA-1273 mRNA SARS-CoV-2 vaccine. A total of more than 8 COVID-19 convalescent patients and a handful of SARS-CoV-2-naive healthy vaccine recipients were included in the full study. In the study, cultures from other donors were sequenced using the Oncomine TCR Beta short-read assay on an Illumina iSeq 100. SARS-CoV-2 spike-specific CD4+ TCR repertoires were compared before and after mRNA vaccination in COVID-19 convalescent patients and in infection-naive vaccine recipients.

Overall study outcomes, separate from this receptor: Both infection-induced and vaccine-induced clones contracted markedly at late post-vaccination timepoints, which is consistent with waning T cell responses. Limitations of the study were the small number of convalescent patients and the absence of early post-infection timepoints. In healthy vaccine recipients, vaccine-induced clones were almost all SARS-CoV-2 mono-reactive, with only 1 of 255 being cross-reactive with common cold coronaviruses.

Libraries came from the immunoSEQ multiplex PCR assay. DNA from the cultured and isolated CD4+ T cells underwent TCR beta CDR3 sequencing. As for how the authors treated the data: Non-productive TCR sequences were removed and reads were trimmed to the CDR3 region, keeping CDR3s of at least 7 amino acids. The MANAFEST web app was used to pick out antigen-specific clonotypes by comparing their expansion in peptide wells with that in reference cultures. To count as positive, a clone had to show expansion at FDR<0.05 compared with the reference and with all other wells, an odds ratio above 5, and a frequency above 0.1% in two replicate wells. Cross-reactive clonotypes were defined as significantly expanded in SARS-CoV-2 spike wells and in at least one common cold coronavirus spike condition. Using the stringdist R package, CDR3 similarity was measured by Levenshtein distance, and unrooted trees were constructed with ape in R 3.6.1. TCRdb stores this immuneACCESS table with in-frame sequences only. Part of the clones is absent; in the studies checked, under half of the shortfall reflects unresolved V genes, and no reason is known for the rest. V, J and clone size derive from that table, while D and trimming were established from the DNA sequence. Present in this sample are tens of thousands of clones, around 78% of which were seen just once. In total, the top ten clones hold approximately 30% of the sample.

Inclusive of the bounding cysteine and phenylalanine, the CDR3 is 12 residues long. The only DNA kept is the CDR3, 36 bases in frame from the first base. V gives up 4 bases and J gives up 0 bases, and the segment between their germline ends measures 4 bases. From a lookup of the germline V gene (reference sequence), CDR1 and CDR2 are GTSNPN and SVGIG. The ViraFEST assay stimulated PBMC with viral peptide pools and then used TCR sequencing to identify antigen-specific CD4+ T cell clonotypes by expansion. After approximately 11 days of culture, CD4+ T cells were isolated with the EasySep CD4+ T cell isolation kit. Negative nucleocapsid antibody results before and after vaccination confirmed that the healthy vaccine recipients had no prior SARS-CoV-2 infection. Approximately 2 million PBMC per well were cultured in IMDM with about 4.5% human AB serum, around 9.1 IU/ml IL-2 and gentamicin, plus 10 ug/ml peptides. Half of the culture medium was replaced with fresh IL-2-containing medium on days 3 and 7. Unless otherwise noted, each peptide stimulation condition was cultured in triplicate wells. Using Ficoll-Paque Plus gradient centrifugation, PBMC were separated from whole blood and then either used fresh or cryopreserved at -140C. The overlapping peptide pools covered the spike proteins of SARS-CoV-2 and of the common cold coronaviruses HCoV-NL63, HCoV-OC43 and HCoV-229E. The QIAamp micro DNA kit was used to extract genomic DNA from the cultured CD4+ T cells.

Comment on this clone: Its antigen specificity is not known. Qualities for individual bases were not recorded, and no much larger clone is one base off.

The input for sequencing was CD4+ T cells from PBMCs cultured with HCoV-OC43 spike peptides, taken before COVID-19 vaccination. The cell subset or site label corresponds to: HCoV-OC43 spike overlapping peptide pool stimulation. This clonotype was obtained from a human donor who received a COVID-19 vaccine. The sequence is built from TRBV30 and TRBJ1-3, with no reliable assignment of the D segment. The DNA reads TGTGCCTGGAAGGGCTCTGGAAACACCATATATTTT. It is translated as CAWKGSGNTIYF. The CDR3, completed at both ends by the reference TRBV30 and TRBJ1-3 genes, gives the full variable domain SQTIHQWPATLVQPVGSPLSLECTVEGTSNPNLYWYRQAAGRGLQLLFYSVGIGQISSEVPQNLSASRPQDRQFILSSKKLLLSDSGFYLCAWKGSGNTIYFGEGSWLTVV.